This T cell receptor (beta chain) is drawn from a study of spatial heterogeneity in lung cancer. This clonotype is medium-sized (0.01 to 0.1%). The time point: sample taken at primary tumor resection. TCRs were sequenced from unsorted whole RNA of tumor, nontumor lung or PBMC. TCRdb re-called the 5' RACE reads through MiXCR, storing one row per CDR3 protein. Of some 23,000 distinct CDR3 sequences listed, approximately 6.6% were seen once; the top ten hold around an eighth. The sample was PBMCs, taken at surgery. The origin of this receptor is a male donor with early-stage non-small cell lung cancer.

CDR3 in amino acids: CASSFLAREQFF. CDR3 nucleotide sequence: TGTGCCAGCAGTTTTTTAGCCCGAGAGCAGTTCTTC. The V and J genes are TRBV12-3 or TRBV12-4 and TRBJ2-1, with unresolved D. Trimming left V 3 bases short and J 10 bases short, with 10 bases between. The CDR3 spans 12 residues.